The TCR beta chain under discussion was sequenced for a study of blood T cell repertoires in COVID-19. Study-wide background: Samples representing acute and convalescent COVID-19 were sourced from the United States, Italy and Spain.

With V trimmed by 6 bases and J by 0 bases, 11 bases remained unmatched. This CDR3 spans 17 amino acids. Germline V gene lookup returns CDR1 MDHEN and CDR2 SYDVKM. In the study's own analysis: Scientists estimated how many nucleated cells there were by amplifying reference gene primers. Profiling relied on immunoSEQ multiplex PCR, and the TCRdb table lists in-frame clones only, not all of them. V, J and clone size derive from that table, while D and trimming were established from the DNA sequence. The sample contains more than 85,000 clones, about 89% of which appear only once. The sequenced sample was peripheral blood. This chain connects TRBV28 to TRBJ1-5; 7 bases are shared with TRBD1. The TCR originated in a human donor in a cohort sampled during active COVID-19. The CDR3 sequence is CASSARTGALSNQPQHF. CDR3 bases: TGTGCCAGCAGCGCCAGAACAGGGGCCCTTAGCAATCAGCCCCAGCATTTT.